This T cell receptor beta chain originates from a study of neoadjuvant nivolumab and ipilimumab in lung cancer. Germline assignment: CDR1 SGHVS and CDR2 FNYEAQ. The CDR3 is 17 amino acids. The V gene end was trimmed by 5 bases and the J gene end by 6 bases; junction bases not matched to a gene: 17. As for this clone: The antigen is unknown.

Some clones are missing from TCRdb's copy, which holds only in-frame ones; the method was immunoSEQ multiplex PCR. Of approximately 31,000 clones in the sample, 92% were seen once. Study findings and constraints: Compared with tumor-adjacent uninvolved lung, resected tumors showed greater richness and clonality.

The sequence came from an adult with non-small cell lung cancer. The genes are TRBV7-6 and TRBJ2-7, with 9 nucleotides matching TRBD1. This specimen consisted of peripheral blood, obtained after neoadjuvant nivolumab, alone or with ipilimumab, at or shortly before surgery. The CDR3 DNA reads TGTGCCAGCAGCCCAATTTCCGGGACAGGGAGAGCGGCCGAGCAGTACTTC. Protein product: CASSPISGTGRAAEQYF.